The next 27 T cell receptor beta chains were all read from a single sample in a study of cytotoxic CD8 clonotypes in ibrutinib-treated CLL. Method: immunoSEQ multiplex PCR; TCRdb's copy keeps in-frame clones and lacks some. The sample has fewer than 100,000 clones, about 86% seen once. Sample: PBMCs, taken before ibrutinib treatment. The receptors shown here come from a human donor with chronic lymphocytic leukemia.

The V call is TRBV27, the J call TRBJ2-2; 10 bases fit TRBD2. In germline, CDR1 is MNHEY, CDR2 SMNVEV (reference sequence). This CDR3 comprises 18 residues. The ends lost 5 bases at V and 1 base at J; junction bases unmatched: 10. The CDR3 sequence is CASSLGLAAAVNTGELFF. In nucleotides, the CDR3 is TGTGCCAGCAGTCTAGGACTAGCGGCCGCTGTGAACACCGGGGAGCTGTTTTTT.

The chain uses TRBV7-2 and TRBJ2-7; 10 nucleotides agree with TRBD2. Per germline, CDR1 SGHTA and CDR2 FQGNSA. V was clipped by 5 bases and J by 1 base; unmatched bases: 5. This CDR3 contains 15 residues. For the CDR3, the DNA is TGTGCCAGCAGCATCGGGACTAGCGAGTCCTACGAGCAGTACTTC. Translating it yields CASSIGTSESYEQYF.

In its sample, this clone was seen a few times. The gene calls are TRBV7-2 and TRBJ1-5; D is unclear. The germline V and J ends were trimmed by 7 bases and 10 bases, with 11 bases remaining between them. CDR3 length equals 11 residues. In germline, CDR1 is SGHTA, CDR2 FQGNSA. The CDR3 coding sequence is TGTGCCAGCACCCTCGCCGGACCCCAGCATTTT. This sequence encodes CASTLAGPQHF.

The rearrangement links TRBV6-5 to TRBJ1-2, with TRBD1 identical over 8 bases. CDR1 is MNHEY and CDR2 is SVGAGI in the germline V gene. The junction had 5 bases not matched to a gene; V was cut back by 2 bases and J by 3 bases. The CDR3 totals 15 residues. The CDR3 region is CASSYTTGEYYGYTF. The CDR3 DNA follows: TGTGCCAGCAGTTACACGACAGGGGAGTACTATGGCTACACCTTC.

The chain combines TRBV5-1 with TRBJ1-1; the D gene is possibly TRBD1 (6 bases). Germline values: CDR1 SGHRS, CDR2 YFSETQ. V lost 0 bases and J lost 4, with 16 bases in between. CDR3 length equals 16 residues. This CDR3 is CASSLVGGGTPTEAFF. CDR3 coding DNA: TGCGCCAGCAGCTTGGTAGGGGGTGGCACGCCCACTGAAGCTTTCTTT.

The chain employs TRBV9 and TRBJ1-1; no reliable D call. Germline V gene data show CDR1 as SGDLS and CDR2 as YYNGEE. CDR3 length: 16 residues. The V end was cut by 1 base, the J end by 0 bases, with 13 bases between. In nucleotides, the CDR3 is TGTGCCAGCAGCGTAACATCGAGCCTTTTGAACACTGAAGCTTTCTTT. This sequence encodes CASSVTSSLLNTEAFF.

The chain is built from TRBV11-1 and TRBJ2-3; D is perhaps TRBD2 (5 bases). V lost 1 base and J lost 2, with 13 bases in between. Germline V lookup: CDR1 SGHAT, CDR2 FQDESV (reference sequence). The CDR3 is made up of 16 amino acids. The CDR3 here is CASSLDMQRNTDTQYF. The CDR3 coding sequence is TGTGCCAGCAGCTTAGATATGCAGCGGAACACAGATACGCAGTATTTT.

This clone was seen a single time. This chain uses TRBV28 with TRBJ1-4; D unclear. Germline lookup yields CDR1 MDHEN and CDR2 SYDVKM. The CDR3 extends over 11 amino acids. Trimming removed 6 bases from V and 5 bases from J, with 4 bases in between. The CDR3, as DNA: TGTGCCAGCAGGATGAATGAAAAACTGTTTTTT. Amino acid sequence: CASRMNEKLFF.

This chain links TRBV2 with TRBJ2-2, with TRBD1 identical over 7 bases. J gave up 2 bases and V 7 bases, and 4 bases lay outside the gene matches. From germline, CDR1 is SNHLY and CDR2 FYNNEI. CDR3 size: 14 residues. DNA for the CDR3: TGTGCCAGCACTGGGACAGTAAACACCGGGGAGCTGTTTTTT. It specifies CASTGTVNTGELFF.

V and J are TRBV11-2 and TRBJ2-3; no firm D call. The CDR3 loop spans 11 amino acids. Trimming pared 5 bases from V and 7 bases from J, leaving 7 bases between. Per germline, CDR1 SGHAT and CDR2 FQNNGV. CDR3 nucleotides: TGTGCCAGCAGCCCCGGTTATACGCAGTATTTT. This sequence encodes CASSPGYTQYF.

The genes are TRBV19 and TRBJ2-1, with D possibly TRBD2 on 6 matching bases. Deletions cut 5 bases from V and 6 bases from J, with 20 bases between. Germline V gene lookup returns CDR1 LNHDA and CDR2 SQIVND (reference sequence). CDR3 size: 16 residues. The CDR3 reads CASSPRMGGAGNEQFF. In nucleotides, the CDR3 is TGTGCCAGTAGTCCTCGGATGGGGGGAGCCGGCAATGAGCAGTTCTTC.

Regarding this clone: A much larger clone differs from this one at a single base, so this may be a read error. The genes are TRBV7-2 and TRBJ2-7; D gene uncertain. V lost 1 base to trimming and J lost 2 bases, with 3 bases between them. Per the germline V gene, CDR1 is SGHTA and CDR2 is FQGNSA. This CDR3 has 12 amino acids. DNA of the CDR3: TGTGCCAGCAGCTTAGAAGCCTACGAGCAGTACTTC. This sequence encodes CASSLEAYEQYF. The entire variable domain, with the rest obtained from reference TRBV7-2 and TRBJ2-7, is as follows: GAGVSQSPSNKVTEKGKDVELRCDPISGHTALYWYRQSLGQGLEFLIYFQGNSAPDKSGLPSDRFSAERTGGSVSTLTIQRTQQEDSAVYLCASSLEAYEQYFGPGTRLTVT.

The chain has TRBV5-1 and TRBJ2-1, with TRBD2 matching 8 bases. Germline CDR1 reads SGHRS; CDR2 reads YFSETQ. The CDR3 extends over 15 amino acids. J lost 5 bases, V lost 3 bases, and 7 bases had no gene match. CDR3 in amino acids: CASSSAGTRNNEQFF. The CDR3 nucleotides are TGCGCCAGCAGCTCCGCCGGGACTAGAAACAATGAGCAGTTCTTC.

This clone was seen only a few times. The genes are TRBV10-3 and TRBJ1-2; D is perhaps TRBD1 (5 bases). This CDR3 contains 15 residues. From germline, CDR1 is ENHRY and CDR2 SYGVKD. Trimming took off 0 bases at V and 6 bases at J, with 14 bases between the two ends. CDR3 loop: CAISESNRTPDGYTF. CDR3 DNA: TGTGCCATCAGTGAGTCGAACAGGACCCCCGATGGCTACACCTTC.

This chain links TRBV6-1 with TRBJ2-6, with D unresolved. CDR3 size: 15 residues. V was cut by 9 bases and J by 2 bases, with 14 bases left in between. Germline V gene sequence: CDR1 MNHNS, CDR2 SASEGT. The CDR3 DNA follows: TGTGCCAGTGATCCGTTAGGAACTGGGGCCAACGTCCTGACTTTC. The encoded protein is CASDPLGTGANVLTF.

This chain connects TRBV28 to TRBJ1-4, with 9 nucleotides matching TRBD1. Germline V gene sequence: CDR1 MDHEN, CDR2 SYDVKM. The junction had 11 bases not matched to a gene; V was cut back by 10 bases and J by 8 bases. The CDR3 spans 14 residues. The CDR3 sequence: CAIGQGKVGEKLFF. CDR3 coding DNA: TGTGCCATTGGACAGGGGAAGGTCGGGGAAAAACTGTTTTTT. Together with reference TRBV28 and TRBJ1-4, the CDR3 gives the full variable domain: DVKVTQSSRYLVKRTGEKVFLECVQDMDHENMFWYRQDPGLGLRLIYFSYDVKMKEKGDIPEGYSVSREKKERFSLILESASTNQTSMYLCAIGQGKVGEKLFFGSGTQLSVL.

This clone was seen a single time. This chain joins TRBV18 and TRBJ2-3; D gene unclear. The CDR3 extends over 13 amino acids. With 5 bases removed from V and 10 bases from J, the gap between germline ends came to 16 bases. CDR1 and CDR2 (germline): KGHSH, LQKENI. CDR3 sequence (DNA): TGTGCCAGCTCAATAGACTCCTTCCCCCCGCAGTATTTT. Translating gives CASSIDSFPPQYF.

J is TRBJ2-7 and V is TRBV6-5, with D tentatively TRBD2 (6 bases). The V end was cut by 4 bases, the J end by 2 bases, with 12 bases between. Per germline, CDR1 MNHEY and CDR2 SVGAGI. CDR3 size: 14 residues. As DNA, the CDR3 is TGTGCCAGCAGTTCCCTGGCGGGGCCCTACGAGCAGTACTTC. Protein sequence: CASSSLAGPYEQYF.

The chain links TRBV7-9 to TRBJ2-7; 12 bases fit TRBD2. The germline V gene encodes CDR1 SEHNR and CDR2 FQNEAQ (reference sequence). This CDR3 is built from 17 residues. V shed 1 base, J shed 0 bases, and the junction held 4 bases outside the gene matches. The CDR3 DNA reads as TGTGCCAGCAGCTTAGGGACTAGCGGGGTGATCTCCTACGAGCAGTACTTC. It specifies CASSLGTSGVISYEQYF.

The V and J genes are TRBV11-2 and TRBJ1-3, with a weak D call TRBD1 (5 bases). Germline loops: CDR1 SGHAT, CDR2 FQNNGV. V was clipped by 4 bases and J by 3 bases, with 13 bases between them. The CDR3 consists of 15 residues. The CDR3 DNA reads as TGTGCCAGCAGCTCCCAAGGACACGGTGGAAACACCATATATTTT. The encoded protein is CASSSQGHGGNTIYF.

The chain links TRBV9 to TRBJ1-1; D unresolved. Deletions cut 0 bases from V and 9 bases from J, with 15 bases between. The CDR3 consists of 14 residues. From germline, CDR1 is SGDLS and CDR2 YYNGEE. The CDR3 DNA is TGTGCCAGCAGCGTAGTAACCTCGATGGGTCAAGCTTTCTTT. Protein sequence: CASSVVTSMGQAFF.

The rearrangement uses TRBV27 and TRBJ1-2; 7 nucleotides agree with TRBD1. Trimming removed 5 bases from V and 4 bases from J; junction bases left unmatched: 4. Germline V lookup: CDR1 MNHEY, CDR2 SMNVEV (reference sequence). The CDR3 sequence is 13 residues long. The CDR3 nucleotides are TGTGCCAGCAGTCCCCGGACAGGCTATGGCTACACCTTC. Translating it yields CASSPRTGYGYTF.

This clone was seen a few times. V and J are TRBV7-3 and TRBJ2-7; D possibly uses TRBD1 or TRBD2 (6 bases each). CDR1 is SGHTA, CDR2 FQGTGA, per germline. This CDR3 contains 13 residues. V shed 4 bases and J shed 5 bases, with 12 bases lying between them. The CDR3 coding sequence is TGTGCCAGCAGCTGGACTGGGGGGCACGAGCAGTACTTC. Its translation is CASSWTGGHEQYF.

This clone was counted a few times. CDR3 protein: CAISESPYQNDSWHSNQPQHF. CDR3 sequence (DNA): TGTGCCATCAGTGAGTCCCCCTACCAGAATGACAGCTGGCATAGCAATCAGCCCCAGCATTTT. The V and J genes are TRBV10-3 and TRBJ1-5; possibly TRBD1 for D (5 bases). Germline values: CDR1 ENHRY, CDR2 SYGVKD. V lost 0 bases, J lost 0 bases, and 24 bases lay in between. This CDR3 comprises 21 residues.

The rearrangement uses TRBV4-1 and TRBJ2-6; no clear D. Deletions cut 2 bases from V and 0 bases from J, with 11 bases between. The CDR3 spans 17 residues. The germline CDR1 and CDR2 sequences are MGHRA and YSYEKL. CDR3 region: CASSQYPSSSGANVLTF. CDR3 nucleotides: TGCGCCAGCAGCCAATACCCTTCGAGCTCTGGGGCCAACGTCCTGACTTTC.

This clone was seen a few times. The V gene is TRBV7-6, the J gene TRBJ2-1, with D maybe TRBD1 (6 bases). The length of the CDR3 is 15 residues. Germline loops: CDR1 SGHVS, CDR2 FNYEAQ. Trimming pared 5 bases from V and 7 bases from J, leaving 18 bases between. The CDR3 loop reads CASSGDIKEWNEQFF. In nucleotides, the CDR3 is TGTGCCAGCAGCGGGGACATCAAGGAGTGGAATGAGCAGTTCTTC.

V is TRBV19 and J is TRBJ2-6, with 10 nucleotides matching TRBD1. Germline V gene sequence: CDR1 LNHDA, CDR2 SQIVND (reference sequence). CDR3 length: 20 amino acids. V was clipped by 10 bases and J by 0 bases; unmatched bases: 18. The CDR3 nucleotides are TGTGCCACCAGCTCCCTGGGACAGGGGTTTAGGACCTCTGGGGCCAACGTCCTGACTTTC. It is translated as CATSSLGQGFRTSGANVLTF.